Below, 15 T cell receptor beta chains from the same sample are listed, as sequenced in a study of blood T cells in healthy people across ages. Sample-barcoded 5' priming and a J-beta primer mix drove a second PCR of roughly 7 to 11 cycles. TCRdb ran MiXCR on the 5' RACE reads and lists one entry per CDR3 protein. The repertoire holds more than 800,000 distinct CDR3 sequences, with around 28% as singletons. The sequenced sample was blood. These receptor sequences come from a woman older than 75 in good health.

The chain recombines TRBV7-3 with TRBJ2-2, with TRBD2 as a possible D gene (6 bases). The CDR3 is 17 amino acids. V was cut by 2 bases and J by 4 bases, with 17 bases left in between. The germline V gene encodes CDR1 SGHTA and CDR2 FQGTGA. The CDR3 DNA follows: TGTGCCAGCAGCTTACAGCCCGGGGCTAGCGTCACCGGGGAGCTGTTTTTT. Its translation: CASSLQPGASVTGELFF.

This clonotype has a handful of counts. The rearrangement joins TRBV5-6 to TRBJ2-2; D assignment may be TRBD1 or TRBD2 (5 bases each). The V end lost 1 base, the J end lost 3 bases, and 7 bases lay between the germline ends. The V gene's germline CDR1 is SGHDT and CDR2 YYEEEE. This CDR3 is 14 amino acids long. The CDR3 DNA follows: TGTGCCAGCAGCTTGAGGGGACACACCGGGGAGCTGTTTTTT. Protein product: CASSLRGHTGELFF.

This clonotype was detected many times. CDR3 amino acids: CSAPGELAGSRGTQYF. CDR3 in DNA: TGCAGTGCCCCAGGGGAGCTAGCCGGGTCTAGGGGGACCCAGTACTTC. V usage is TRBV20-1 and J usage is TRBJ2-7; possibly TRBD1 for D (6 bases). Near its end, the DNA agrees better with TRBJ2-5, so the J call may be wrong. CDR1 is DFQATT, CDR2 SNEGSKA, per germline (reference sequence). There are 16 residues in the CDR3.

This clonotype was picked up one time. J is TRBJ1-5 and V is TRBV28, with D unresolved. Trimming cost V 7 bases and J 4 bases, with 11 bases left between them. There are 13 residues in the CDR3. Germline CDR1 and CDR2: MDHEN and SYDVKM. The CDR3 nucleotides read TGTGCCAGCAATTCCGTACGGAATCAGCCCCAGCATTTT. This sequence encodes CASNSVRNQPQHF. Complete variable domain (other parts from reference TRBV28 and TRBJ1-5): DVKVTQSSRYLVKRTGEKVFLECVQDMDHENMFWYRQDPGLGLRLIYFSYDVKMKEKGDIPEGYSVSREKKERFSLILESASTNQTSMYLCASNSVRNQPQHFGDGTRLSIL.

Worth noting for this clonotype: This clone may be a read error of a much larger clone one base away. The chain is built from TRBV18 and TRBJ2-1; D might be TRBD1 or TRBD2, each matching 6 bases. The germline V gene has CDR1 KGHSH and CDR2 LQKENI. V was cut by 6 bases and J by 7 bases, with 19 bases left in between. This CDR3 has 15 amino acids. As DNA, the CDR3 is TGTGCCAGCTCGCGGGGACGGGGGCAACTGAATGAGCAGTTCTTC. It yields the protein CASSRGRGQLNEQFF. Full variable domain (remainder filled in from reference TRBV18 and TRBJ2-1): NAGVMQNPRHLVRRRGQEARLRCSPMKGHSHVYWYRQLPEEGLKFMVYLQKENIIDESGMPKERFSAEFPKEGPSILRIQQVVRGDSAAYFCASSRGRGQLNEQFFGPGTRLTVL.

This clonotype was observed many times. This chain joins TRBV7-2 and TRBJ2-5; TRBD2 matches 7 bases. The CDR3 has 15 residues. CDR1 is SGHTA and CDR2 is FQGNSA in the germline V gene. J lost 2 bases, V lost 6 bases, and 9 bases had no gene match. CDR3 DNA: TGTGCCAGCAGTTCCCCGGCCGGGGGGCAAGAGACCCAGTACTTC. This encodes CASSSPAGGQETQYF. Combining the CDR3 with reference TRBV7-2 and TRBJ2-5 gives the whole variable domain GAGVSQSPSNKVTEKGKDVELRCDPISGHTALYWYRQSLGQGLEFLIYFQGNSAPDKSGLPSDRFSAERTGGSVSTLTIQRTQQEDSAVYLCASSSPAGGQETQYFGPGTRLLVL.

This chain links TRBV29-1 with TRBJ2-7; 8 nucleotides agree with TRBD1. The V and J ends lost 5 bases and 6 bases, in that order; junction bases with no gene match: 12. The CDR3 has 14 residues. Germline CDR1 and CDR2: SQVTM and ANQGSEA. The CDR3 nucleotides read TGCAGCGTTCTCCGGGACAGGTCTCTCCCCGAGCAGTACTTC. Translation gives CSVLRDRSLPEQYF.

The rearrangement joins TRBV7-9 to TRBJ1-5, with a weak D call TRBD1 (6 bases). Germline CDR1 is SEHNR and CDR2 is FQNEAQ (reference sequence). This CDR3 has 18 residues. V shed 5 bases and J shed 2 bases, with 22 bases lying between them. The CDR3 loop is CASSPTLSGAEGNQPQHF. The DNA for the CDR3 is TGTGCCAGCAGCCCTACCTTATCGGGGGCCGAGGGCAATCAGCCCCAGCATTTT.

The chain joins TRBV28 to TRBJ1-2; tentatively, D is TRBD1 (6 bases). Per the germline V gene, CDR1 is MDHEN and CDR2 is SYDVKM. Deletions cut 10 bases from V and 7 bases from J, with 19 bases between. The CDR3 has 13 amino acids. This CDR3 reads CATSGPGVAGYTF. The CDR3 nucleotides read TGTGCCACCTCGGGGCCAGGGGTCGCTGGCTACACCTTC.

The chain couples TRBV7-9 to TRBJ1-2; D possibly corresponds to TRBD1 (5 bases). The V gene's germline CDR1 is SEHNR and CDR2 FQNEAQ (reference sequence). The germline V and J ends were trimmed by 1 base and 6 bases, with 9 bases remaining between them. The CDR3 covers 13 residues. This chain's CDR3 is CASSLDWGNGYTF. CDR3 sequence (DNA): TGTGCCAGCAGCTTAGATTGGGGGAATGGCTACACCTTC.

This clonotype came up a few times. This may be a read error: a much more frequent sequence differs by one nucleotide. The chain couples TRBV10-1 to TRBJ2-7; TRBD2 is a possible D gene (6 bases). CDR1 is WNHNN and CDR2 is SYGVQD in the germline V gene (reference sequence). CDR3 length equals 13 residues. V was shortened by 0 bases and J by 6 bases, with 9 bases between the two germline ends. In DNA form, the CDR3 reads TGCGCCAGCAGTGAGTCGCGGGGAGGCGAGCAGTACTTC. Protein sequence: CASSESRGGEQYF.

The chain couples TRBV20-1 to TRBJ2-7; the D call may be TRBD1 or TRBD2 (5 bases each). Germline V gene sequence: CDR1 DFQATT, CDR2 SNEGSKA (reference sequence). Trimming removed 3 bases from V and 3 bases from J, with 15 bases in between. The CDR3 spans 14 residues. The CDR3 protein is CSARRPGRGYEQYF. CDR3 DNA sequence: TGCAGTGCTAGGAGGCCGGGACGGGGCTACGAGCAGTACTTC.

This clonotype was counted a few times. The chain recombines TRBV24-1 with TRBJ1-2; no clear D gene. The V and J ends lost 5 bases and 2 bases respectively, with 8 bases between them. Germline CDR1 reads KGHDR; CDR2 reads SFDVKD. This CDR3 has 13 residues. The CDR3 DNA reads TGTGCCACCAGTGGCCCGGGAAACTATGGCTACACCTTC. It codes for CATSGPGNYGYTF.

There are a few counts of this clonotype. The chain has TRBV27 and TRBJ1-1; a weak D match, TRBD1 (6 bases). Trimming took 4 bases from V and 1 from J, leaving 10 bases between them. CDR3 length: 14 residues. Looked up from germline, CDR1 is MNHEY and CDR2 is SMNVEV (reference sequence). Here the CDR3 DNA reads TGTGCCAGCAGTTGGGCGACAGGGAACACTGAAGCTTTCTTT. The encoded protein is CASSWATGNTEAFF.

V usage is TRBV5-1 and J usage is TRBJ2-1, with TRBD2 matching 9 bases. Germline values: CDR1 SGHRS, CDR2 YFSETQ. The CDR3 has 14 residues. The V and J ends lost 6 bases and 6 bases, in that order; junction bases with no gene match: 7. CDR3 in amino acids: CASMGGGATNEQFF. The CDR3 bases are TGCGCCAGCATGGGCGGGGGGGCAACCAATGAGCAGTTCTTC.